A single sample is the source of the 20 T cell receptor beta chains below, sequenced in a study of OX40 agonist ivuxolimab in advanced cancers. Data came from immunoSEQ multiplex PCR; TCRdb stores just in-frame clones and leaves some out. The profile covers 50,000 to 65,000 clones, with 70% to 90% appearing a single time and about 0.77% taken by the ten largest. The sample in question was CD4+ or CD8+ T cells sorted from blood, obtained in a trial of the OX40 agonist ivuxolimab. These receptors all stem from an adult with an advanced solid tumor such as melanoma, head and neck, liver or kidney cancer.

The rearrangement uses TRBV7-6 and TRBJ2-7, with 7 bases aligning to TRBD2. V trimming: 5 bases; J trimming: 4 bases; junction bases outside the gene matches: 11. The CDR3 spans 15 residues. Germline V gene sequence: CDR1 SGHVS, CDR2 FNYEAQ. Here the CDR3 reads CASSLGSSGLYEQYF. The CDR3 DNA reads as TGTGCCAGCAGCCTAGGGTCTAGCGGACTGTACGAGCAGTACTTC.

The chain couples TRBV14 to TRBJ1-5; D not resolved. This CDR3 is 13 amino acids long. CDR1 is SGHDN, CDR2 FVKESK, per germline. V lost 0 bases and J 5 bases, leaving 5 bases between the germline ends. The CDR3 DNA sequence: TGTGCCAGCAGCCAAGATAGGGATCAGCCCCAGCATTTT. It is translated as CASSQDRDQPQHF.

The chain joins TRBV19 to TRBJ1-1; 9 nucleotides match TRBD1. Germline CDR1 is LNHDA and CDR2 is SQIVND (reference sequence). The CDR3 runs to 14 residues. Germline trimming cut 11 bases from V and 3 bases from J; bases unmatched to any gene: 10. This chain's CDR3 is CAASTGQGHTEAFF. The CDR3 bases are TGTGCCGCTTCGACGGGACAGGGTCACACTGAAGCTTTCTTT.

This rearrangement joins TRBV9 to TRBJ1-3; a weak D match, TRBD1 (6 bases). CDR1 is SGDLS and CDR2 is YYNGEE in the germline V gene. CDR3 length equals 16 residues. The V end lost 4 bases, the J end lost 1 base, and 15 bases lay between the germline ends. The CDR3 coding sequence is TGTGCCAGCAGCTCGCAGATCAGGGGTTCTGGAAACACCATATATTTT. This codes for CASSSQIRGSGNTIYF.

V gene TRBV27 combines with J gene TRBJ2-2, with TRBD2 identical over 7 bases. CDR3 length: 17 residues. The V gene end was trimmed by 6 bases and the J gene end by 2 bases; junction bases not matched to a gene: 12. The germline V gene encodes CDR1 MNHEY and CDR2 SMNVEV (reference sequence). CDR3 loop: CASSLLRAGLNTGELFF. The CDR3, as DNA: TGTGCCAGCAGCCTATTAAGGGCGGGACTAAACACCGGGGAGCTGTTTTTT.

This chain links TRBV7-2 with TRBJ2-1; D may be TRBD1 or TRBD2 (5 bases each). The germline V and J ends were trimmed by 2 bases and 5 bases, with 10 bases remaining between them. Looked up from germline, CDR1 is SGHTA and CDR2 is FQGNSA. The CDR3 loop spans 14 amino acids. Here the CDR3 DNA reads TGTGCCAGCAGCTTACGGGGCAACCACAATGAGCAGTTCTTC. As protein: CASSLRGNHNEQFF.

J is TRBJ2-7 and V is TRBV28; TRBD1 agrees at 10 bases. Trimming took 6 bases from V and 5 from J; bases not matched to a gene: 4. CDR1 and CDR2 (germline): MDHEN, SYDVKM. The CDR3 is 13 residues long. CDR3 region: CASRGTGAHEQYF. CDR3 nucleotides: TGTGCCAGCAGAGGGACAGGGGCCCACGAGCAGTACTTC.

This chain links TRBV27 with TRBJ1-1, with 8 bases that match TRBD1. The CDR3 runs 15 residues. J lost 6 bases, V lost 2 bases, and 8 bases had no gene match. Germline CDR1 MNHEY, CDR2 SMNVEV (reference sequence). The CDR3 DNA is TGTGCCAGCAGTTTACGCAGGGGGCCGGGGGCTGAAGCTTTCTTT. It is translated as CASSLRRGPGAEAFF.

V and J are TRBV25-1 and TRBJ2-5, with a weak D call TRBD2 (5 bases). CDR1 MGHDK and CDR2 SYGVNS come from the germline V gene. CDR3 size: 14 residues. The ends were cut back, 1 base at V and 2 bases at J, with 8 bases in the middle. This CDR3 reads CASSEWGVQETQYF. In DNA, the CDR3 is TGTGCCAGCAGTGAATGGGGAGTTCAAGAGACCCAGTACTTC.

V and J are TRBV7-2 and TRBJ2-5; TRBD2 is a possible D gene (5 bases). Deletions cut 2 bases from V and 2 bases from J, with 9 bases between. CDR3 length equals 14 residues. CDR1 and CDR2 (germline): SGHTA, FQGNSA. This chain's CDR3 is CASSLRPGQETQYF. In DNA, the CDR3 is TGTGCCAGCAGCTTAAGACCGGGGCAAGAGACCCAGTACTTC.

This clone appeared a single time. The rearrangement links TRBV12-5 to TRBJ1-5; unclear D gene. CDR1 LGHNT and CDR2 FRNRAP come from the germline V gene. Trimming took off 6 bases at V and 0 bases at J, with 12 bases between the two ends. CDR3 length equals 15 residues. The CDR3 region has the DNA TGTGCTAGTGGCCCCGGCGCCAGTAGCAATCAGCCCCAGCATTTT. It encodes CASGPGASSNQPQHF.

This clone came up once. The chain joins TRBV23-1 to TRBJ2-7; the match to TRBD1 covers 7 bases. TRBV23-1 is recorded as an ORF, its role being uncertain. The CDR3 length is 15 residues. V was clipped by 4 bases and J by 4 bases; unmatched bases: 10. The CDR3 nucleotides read TGCGCCAGCAGTCCGACAAACAGGGGTGAATACGAGCAGTACTTC. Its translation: CASSPTNRGEYEQYF.

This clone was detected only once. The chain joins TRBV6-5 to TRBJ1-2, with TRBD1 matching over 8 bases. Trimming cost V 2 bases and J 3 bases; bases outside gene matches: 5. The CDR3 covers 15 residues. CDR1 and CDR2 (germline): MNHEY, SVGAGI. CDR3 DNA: TGTGCCAGCAGTTACCGCCGGGACAGGCACTATGGCTACACCTTC. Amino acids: CASSYRRDRHYGYTF.

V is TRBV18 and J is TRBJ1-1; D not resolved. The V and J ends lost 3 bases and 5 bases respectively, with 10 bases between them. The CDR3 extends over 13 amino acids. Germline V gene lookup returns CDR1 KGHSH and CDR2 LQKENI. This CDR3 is CASSPSVGTEAFF. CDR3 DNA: TGTGCCAGCTCACCCTCAGTGGGTACTGAAGCTTTCTTT.

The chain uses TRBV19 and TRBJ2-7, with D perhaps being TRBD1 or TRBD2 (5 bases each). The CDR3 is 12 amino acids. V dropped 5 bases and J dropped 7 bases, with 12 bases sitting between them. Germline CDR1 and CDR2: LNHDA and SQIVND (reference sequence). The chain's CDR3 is CASSSRGGEQYF. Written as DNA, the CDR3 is TGTGCCAGTAGTTCCCGGGGCGGGGAGCAGTACTTC.

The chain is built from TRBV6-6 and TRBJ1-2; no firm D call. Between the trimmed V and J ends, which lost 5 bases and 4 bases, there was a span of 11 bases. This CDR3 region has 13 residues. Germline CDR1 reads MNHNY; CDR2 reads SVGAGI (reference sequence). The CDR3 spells CASSHWPIYGYTF. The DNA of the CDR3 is TGTGCCAGCAGTCACTGGCCAATCTATGGCTACACCTTC.

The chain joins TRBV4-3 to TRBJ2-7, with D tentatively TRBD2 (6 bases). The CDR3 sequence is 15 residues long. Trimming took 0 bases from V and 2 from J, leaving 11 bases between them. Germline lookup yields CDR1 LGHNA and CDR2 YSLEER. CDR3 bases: TGCGCCAGCAGCCAAGATCTTTGGACTACCTACGAGCAGTACTTC. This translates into CASSQDLWTTYEQYF.

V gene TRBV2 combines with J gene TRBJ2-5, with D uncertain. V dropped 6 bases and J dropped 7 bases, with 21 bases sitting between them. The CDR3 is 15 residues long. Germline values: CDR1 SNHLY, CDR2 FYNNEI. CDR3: CASRSTGNSKGTQYF. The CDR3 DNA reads TGTGCCAGCAGGTCGACTGGCAATTCCAAAGGGACCCAGTACTTC. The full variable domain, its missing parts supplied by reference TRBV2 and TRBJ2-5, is EPEVTQTPSHQVTQMGQEVILRCVPISNHLYFYWYRQILGQKVEFLVSFYNNEISEKSEIFDDQFSVERPDGSNFTLKIRSTKLEDSAMYFCASRSTGNSKGTQYFGPGTRLLVL.

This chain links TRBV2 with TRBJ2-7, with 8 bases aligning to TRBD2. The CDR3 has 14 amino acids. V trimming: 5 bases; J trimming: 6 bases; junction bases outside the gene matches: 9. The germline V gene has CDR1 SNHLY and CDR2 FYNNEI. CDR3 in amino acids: CASSPSGTRIEQYF. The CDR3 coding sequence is TGTGCCAGCAGTCCCTCCGGGACTAGGATCGAGCAGTACTTC.

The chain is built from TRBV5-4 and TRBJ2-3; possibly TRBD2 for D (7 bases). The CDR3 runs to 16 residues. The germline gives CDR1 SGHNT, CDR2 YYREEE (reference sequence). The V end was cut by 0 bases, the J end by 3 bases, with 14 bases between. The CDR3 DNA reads TGTGCCAGCAGCTTGGAAAGCAGGGGAGGGACAGATACGCAGTATTTT. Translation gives CASSLESRGGTDTQYF.